These 28 T cell receptor beta chains came from one sample sequenced in a study of blood T cell repertoires in COVID-19. The repertoire was sequenced with immunoSEQ multiplex PCR; TCRdb's copy has only in-frame clones and lacks some. The data show hundreds of thousands of clones, about 90% seen once. The specimen was peripheral blood. The receptors originated from a woman in her 30s with COVID-19, enrolled during active disease.

The rearrangement links TRBV29-1 to TRBJ2-1, with D tentatively TRBD1 (5 bases). From germline, CDR1 is SQVTM and CDR2 ANQGSEA. The length of the CDR3 is 13 residues. The V end was cut by 1 base, the J end by 7 bases, with 11 bases between. CDR3 sequence reads: CSVEGAGLNEQFF. The CDR3 DNA sequence: TGCAGCGTTGAAGGGGCAGGGTTGAATGAGCAGTTCTTC.

This clone was seen a handful of times. The CDR3 DNA is TGTGCCAGCAGTTACTCTTGGCAGGGGAACGAAAAACTGTTTTTT. Translated: CASSYSWQGNEKLFF. This chain joins TRBV6-5 and TRBJ1-4; perhaps TRBD1 as D (6 bases). The CDR3 has 15 residues. Germline V gene sequence: CDR1 MNHEY, CDR2 SVGAGI. V was trimmed by 0 bases and J by 8 bases, leaving 13 bases between them.

J is TRBJ1-6 and V is TRBV27, with a possible D match to TRBD1 (5 bases). Trimming took 1 base from V and 10 from J, leaving 14 bases between them. The CDR3 extends over 15 amino acids. The germline gives CDR1 MNHEY, CDR2 SMNVEV (reference sequence). In nucleotides, the CDR3 is TGTGCCAGCAGTTTATATTCAGGGAAGGAATCACCCCTCCACTTT. Translating it yields CASSLYSGKESPLHF.

The V and J genes are TRBV5-8 and TRBJ2-1; 7 bases match TRBD2. This CDR3 region has 11 residues. J was trimmed by 12 bases and V by 7 bases; bases with no gene match: 7. CDR1 and CDR2 (germline): SGHTS, YDEGEE. The CDR3 loop reads CASFGGGGQFF. CDR3 bases: TGTGCCAGCTTTGGCGGGGGTGGGCAGTTCTTC.

The chain combines TRBV2 with TRBJ2-7, with D possibly TRBD1 on 7 matching bases. This CDR3 is 12 amino acids long. Looked up from germline, CDR1 is SNHLY and CDR2 is FYNNEI. The V end lost 6 bases, the J end lost 6 bases, and 12 bases lay between the germline ends. CDR3 amino acids: CASSQGGIEQYF. DNA for the CDR3: TGTGCCAGCAGCCAGGGGGGCATCGAGCAGTACTTC. Full variable domain (outside the CDR3, taken from reference TRBV2 and TRBJ2-7): EPEVTQTPSHQVTQMGQEVILRCVPISNHLYFYWYRQILGQKVEFLVSFYNNEISEKSEIFDDQFSVERPDGSNFTLKIRSTKLEDSAMYFCASSQGGIEQYFGPGTRLTVT.

This clone was counted a single time. The genes are TRBV28 and TRBJ2-3, with D possibly TRBD1 on 6 matching bases. This CDR3 region has 14 residues. CDR1 MDHEN and CDR2 SYDVKM come from the germline V gene. Trimming pared 5 bases from V and 8 bases from J, leaving 17 bases between. The CDR3 here is CASSPPPYRATQYF. The DNA of the CDR3 is TGTGCCAGCAGTCCCCCTCCCTACAGGGCTACGCAGTATTTT.

The CDR3 coding sequence is TGTGCCAGCAGCTTAAGTCAGACTATTGAAGCTTTCTTT. Translation gives CASSLSQTIEAFF. V usage is TRBV11-2 and J usage is TRBJ1-1, with D uncertain. Germline lookup yields CDR1 SGHAT and CDR2 FQNNGV. CDR3 size: 13 residues. Deletions cut 2 bases from V and 7 bases from J, with 11 bases between. Drawing the rest from reference TRBV11-2 and TRBJ1-1, the complete variable domain is EAGVAQSPRYKIIEKRQSVAFWCNPISGHATLYWYQQILGQGPKLLIQFQNNGVVDDSQLPKDRFSAERLKGVDSTLKIQPAKLEDSAVYLCASSLSQTIEAFFGQGTRLTVV.

The chain employs TRBV20-1 and TRBJ2-5; 7 bases agree with TRBD2. V gave up 3 bases and J gave up 1 base; unmatched junction bases: 2. Germline CDR1 DFQATT, CDR2 SNEGSKA (reference sequence). CDR3 length: 13 residues. The DNA for the CDR3 is TGCAGTGCTAGTGGGGGGGGCCAAGAGACCCAGTACTTC. This gives the protein CSASGGGQETQYF.

The rearrangement links TRBV7-2 to TRBJ2-3; TRBD2 matches at 8 bases. V lost 0 bases to trimming and J lost 6 bases; unmatched junction nucleotides: 5. This CDR3 has 15 residues. The germline gives CDR1 SGHTA, CDR2 FQGNSA. In DNA, the CDR3 is TGTGCCAGCAGCTTAGCGGGACTAGTGAGGGATACGCAGTATTTT. This gives the protein CASSLAGLVRDTQYF.

This chain connects TRBV27 to TRBJ2-1; weak D call: TRBD2 (5 bases). V lost 4 bases, J lost 6 bases, and 13 bases lay in between. The CDR3 is 14 amino acids. CDR1 is MNHEY and CDR2 is SMNVEV in the germline V gene (reference sequence). The CDR3: CASSYGVRINEQFF. In DNA, the CDR3 is TGTGCCAGCAGTTACGGGGTAAGGATCAATGAGCAGTTCTTC.

V is TRBV11-2 and J is TRBJ2-2, with 8 bases aligning to TRBD1. Trimming cost V 5 bases and J 3 bases; bases outside gene matches: 8. CDR1 and CDR2 from the germline V gene are SGHAT and FQNNGV. The CDR3 has 16 residues. In DNA form, the CDR3 reads TGTGCCAGCAGCGGACCCAGGGGGCTGGACACCGGGGAGCTGTTTTTT. Translated, it gives CASSGPRGLDTGELFF.

The rearrangement uses TRBV7-9 and TRBJ1-2, with a possible D match to TRBD1 (6 bases). V dropped 4 bases and J dropped 7 bases, with 19 bases sitting between them. The length of the CDR3 is 15 residues. Germline V gene sequence: CDR1 SEHNR, CDR2 FQNEAQ (reference sequence). CDR3: CASSSQGHPSGGYTF. CDR3 nucleotide sequence: TGTGCCAGCAGCTCACAGGGACACCCCTCGGGTGGCTACACCTTC.

The chain has TRBV29-1 and TRBJ2-1; 9 bases align to TRBD1. The germline V gene encodes CDR1 SQVTM and CDR2 ANQGSEA. This CDR3 region has 11 residues. The junction had 4 bases not matched to a gene; V was cut back by 6 bases and J by 10 bases. The CDR3 nucleotides are TGCAGCGTGGGGGACAGGGACGAGCAGTTCTTC. This encodes CSVGDRDEQFF.

Worth noting for this clone: Additional DNA sequences in this sample encode the identical CDR3. This rearrangement joins TRBV18 to TRBJ1-1; D gene unclear. Germline CDR1 KGHSH, CDR2 LQKENI. The V end lost 3 bases, the J end lost 4 bases, and 12 bases lay between the germline ends. This CDR3 is built from 14 residues. The CDR3 DNA reads as TGTGCCAGCTCACCGCCAGGTGGTGGCACTGAAGCTTTCTTT. Residues: CASSPPGGGTEAFF.

This clone has a handful of counts. The chain joins TRBV11-1 to TRBJ2-7; 9 bases align to TRBD1. The germline CDR1 and CDR2 sequences are SGHAT and FQDESV (reference sequence). The trim removed 2 bases at V and 7 bases at J, leaving 6 bases unmatched. This CDR3 contains 14 residues. The CDR3 sequence is CASSLRTGENEQYF. The CDR3 DNA reads as TGTGCCAGCAGCTTAAGGACAGGGGAGAATGAGCAGTACTTC.

V usage is TRBV23-1 and J usage is TRBJ1-5; no definite D call. TRBV23-1 is an ORF, and what it does is uncertain. There are 17 residues in the CDR3. V was trimmed by 2 bases and J by 6 bases, leaving 20 bases between them. Written as DNA, the CDR3 is TGCGCCAGCAGTCAACCCCGCTTAGGCGGGAATTTTCAGCCCCAGCATTTT. Its protein product is CASSQPRLGGNFQPQHF.

CDR3 sequence: CASSLFPATSGSSYEQYV. In nucleotides, the CDR3 is TGCGCCAGCAGCTTGTTTCCGGCGACTAGCGGGAGTTCCTACGAGCAGTACGTC. The genes are TRBV5-1 and TRBJ2-7, with 12 nucleotides matching TRBD2. The germline V gene has CDR1 SGHRS and CDR2 YFSETQ. With 1 base clipped from V and 1 base from J, the junction kept 9 bases outside the gene matches. The length of the CDR3 is 18 residues.

This chain connects TRBV30 to TRBJ1-4; D not certain. This CDR3 has 12 residues. V shed 8 bases and J shed 3 bases, with 10 bases lying between them. The germline V gene encodes CDR1 GTSNPN and CDR2 SVGIG (reference sequence). The CDR3: CANARANEKLFF. CDR3 in DNA: TGTGCCAACGCGAGGGCTAATGAAAAACTGTTTTTT.

The rearrangement links TRBV10-1 to TRBJ2-3; 7 bases agree with TRBD1. This CDR3 spans 17 amino acids. CDR1 WNHNN and CDR2 SYGVQD come from the germline V gene (reference sequence). Germline trimming cut 0 bases from V and 5 bases from J; bases unmatched to any gene: 11. CDR3 coding DNA: TGCGCCAGCAGTGAGTCGGGCAGGGGGAGAGATGGAGATACGCAGTATTTT. It specifies CASSESGRGRDGDTQYF.

This chain uses TRBV19 with TRBJ2-7; 9 bases are a match to TRBD2. This CDR3 spans 16 amino acids. CDR1 and CDR2 (germline): LNHDA, SQIVND (reference sequence). V was pared by 1 base and J by 2 bases, with 6 bases of the junction left unmatched. DNA for the CDR3: TGTGCCAGTAGTATAGTAAAGCGGGAGGCCGCCTACGAGCAGTACGTC. The encoded protein is CASSIVKREAAYEQYV.

The chain couples TRBV5-1 to TRBJ1-1; the D gene is possibly TRBD1 (6 bases). Deletions cut 3 bases from V and 0 bases from J, with 12 bases between. The CDR3 is 15 residues long. Per the germline V gene, CDR1 is SGHRS and CDR2 is YFSETQ. The CDR3 loop reads CASSSGTRLNTEAFF. The CDR3 DNA reads TGCGCCAGCAGCTCCGGGACACGGCTGAACACTGAAGCTTTCTTT.

A single count supports this clone. The rearrangement uses TRBV4-3 and TRBJ1-4; 7 nucleotides agree with TRBD1. The junction had 19 bases not matched to a gene; V was cut back by 1 base and J by 8 bases. CDR1 LGHNA and CDR2 YSLEER come from the germline V gene. This CDR3 has 19 residues. For the CDR3, the DNA is TGCGCCAGCAGCCAAGGGTCAGGGGGGACTGGCGTTTTAGGGGAAAAACTGTTTTTT. Amino acid sequence: CASSQGSGGTGVLGEKLFF.

The chain has TRBV7-9 and TRBJ1-6; no clear D gene. CDR3 length equals 15 residues. In germline, CDR1 is SEHNR, CDR2 FQNEAQ (reference sequence). V was cut by 3 bases and J by 0 bases, with 6 bases left in between. This CDR3 is CASSLGSSYNSPLHF. The CDR3 nucleotides read TGTGCCAGCAGCTTGGGGAGCTCCTATAATTCACCCCTCCACTTT.

This clone showed up just a few times. This rearrangement joins TRBV7-2 to TRBJ2-1, with 7 bases that match TRBD2. Germline CDR1 and CDR2: SGHTA and FQGNSA. The CDR3 spans 16 residues. Trimming cost V 1 base and J 5 bases; bases outside gene matches: 8. Here the CDR3 DNA reads TGTGCCAGCAGCTTAGAATACGGGAGGCCAAACAATGAGCAGTTCTTC. Protein product: CASSLEYGRPNNEQFF.

V gene TRBV20-1 combines with J gene TRBJ2-3; TRBD2 matches at 9 bases. The ends lost 3 bases at V and 1 base at J; junction bases unmatched: 5. The CDR3 totals 15 residues. Germline assignment: CDR1 DFQATT and CDR2 SNEGSKA (reference sequence). The CDR3 loop is CSASIAGDRTDTQYF. In DNA form, the CDR3 reads TGCAGTGCTAGTATAGCGGGGGACCGCACAGATACGCAGTATTTT.

The chain is built from TRBV19 and TRBJ2-1; TRBD2 might be the D (5 bases). CDR1 LNHDA and CDR2 SQIVND come from the germline V gene (reference sequence). This CDR3 is built from 13 residues. V lost 0 bases to trimming and J lost 9 bases, with 9 bases between them. The CDR3 sequence: CASSIDLEGEQFF. The CDR3 DNA reads TGTGCCAGTAGTATAGATCTCGAGGGTGAGCAGTTCTTC.

The V call is TRBV28, the J call TRBJ2-7, with D possibly matching TRBD1 (6 bases). Germline CDR1 reads MDHEN; CDR2 reads SYDVKM. V was shortened by 1 base and J by 3 bases, with 13 bases between the two germline ends. This CDR3 region has 15 residues. CDR3 sequence reads: CASSLFGRGNYEQYF. The CDR3 DNA reads as TGTGCCAGCAGTTTATTCGGTAGGGGGAACTACGAGCAGTACTTC.

Only one count was recorded for this clone. The gene calls are TRBV19 and TRBJ2-3, with D unclear. The CDR3 totals 16 residues. The germline V gene encodes CDR1 LNHDA and CDR2 SQIVND (reference sequence). With 0 bases removed from V and 6 bases from J, the gap between germline ends came to 16 bases. CDR3 in DNA: TGTGCCAGTAGTATAGATCTTCGGTCTTATTTTGATACGCAGTATTTT. This sequence encodes CASSIDLRSYFDTQYF. Complete variable domain (other parts from reference TRBV19 and TRBJ2-3): DGGITQSPKYLFRKEGQNVTLSCEQNLNHDAMYWYRQDPGQGLRLIYYSQIVNDFQKGDIAEGYSVSREKKESFPLTVTSAQKNPTAFYLCASSIDLRSYFDTQYFGPGTRLTVL.